The clone carrying this TCR beta chain was seen only a few times. As yet, its antigen is unknown. These data belong to a study of PD-L1 blockade in urothelial cancer. General study findings and limits: Patients with durable benefit had greater blood expansion of tumor-associated TCR clones 3 weeks into treatment.

Produced via immunoSEQ multiplex PCR; TCRdb's table is partial and in-frame only. The sample lists 58,000 or so clones, 86% occurring once. The source of this sequence is a man in his fifties with urothelial cancer. This specimen was PBMCs, taken around atezolizumab (anti-PD-L1) treatment.

CDR3 in amino acids: CASGTTYNSPLHF. Written as DNA, the CDR3 is TGTGCCAGCGGGACAACCTATAATTCACCCCTCCACTTT. The rearrangement joins TRBV9 to TRBJ1-6, with D possibly matching TRBD1 (6 bases). The CDR3 contains 13 residues. Germline-derived CDR1 and CDR2 are SGDLS and YYNGEE. V lost 7 bases, J lost 2 bases, and 7 bases lay in between. Using reference TRBV9 and TRBJ1-6 for the parts outside the CDR3, the full variable domain is DSGVTQTPKHLITATGQRVTLRCSPRSGDLSVYWYQQSLDQGLQFLIQYYNGEERAKGNILERFSAQQFPDLHSELNLSSLELGDSALYFCASGTTYNSPLHFGNGTRLTVT.